This T cell receptor (beta chain) was captured by sequencing in a study of cytomegalovirus exposure and HLA in healthy donors. Findings and caveats of the study: Sequencing probably produced one cluster of sequence variants that were highly shared.

Concerning this clone: The antigen remains unidentified.

Both 60 Vbeta primers and 13 Jbeta primers went into the PCR. The assay was immunoSEQ multiplex PCR, and TCRdb's table has in-frame clones only and misses some. The sample has 150,000 to 200,000 clones, 75% to 90% seen once; the top ten hold roughly 4.3%. While unrecorded immune exposures were likely, the donors were nominally healthy when sampled. The CDR3 extends over 12 amino acids. CDR1 is SQVTM, CDR2 ANQGSEA, per germline. V shed 5 bases and J shed 2 bases, with 10 bases lying between them. V and J are TRBV29-1 and TRBJ2-7; no clear D. This TCR came from a man aged 45 to 65 in good health and CMV-seropositive. The specimen sequenced was PBMCs. CDR3 protein: CSVQKATYEQYF. DNA of the CDR3: TGCAGCGTTCAAAAAGCGACCTACGAGCAGTACTTC.